These 18 T cell receptor beta chains share one sample of origin, sequenced in a study of shared clonotypes between healthy human individuals. The assay was immunoSEQ multiplex PCR, and TCRdb's table has in-frame clones only and misses some. In the table there are some 2,000,000 clones, roughly 96% of which are singletons. The material sequenced was naive CD4+ T cells sorted from blood. As to subset: CD45RA+ positively selected. Receptors were obtained from a man aged 18 to 30 in good health.

The chain couples TRBV2 to TRBJ2-6, with D possibly being TRBD1 (6 bases). Germline lookup yields CDR1 SNHLY and CDR2 FYNNEI. The V end lost 10 bases, the J end lost 4 bases, and 14 bases lay between the germline ends. The CDR3 is 14 residues long. CDR3 residues: CATYRASGANVLTF. CDR3 DNA: TGTGCCACCTACAGGGCCTCGGGGGCCAACGTCCTGACTTTC.

The sample holds a few counts of this clone. J is TRBJ2-5 and V is TRBV2, with no clear D. The V gene's germline CDR1 is SNHLY and CDR2 FYNNEI. The V and J ends lost 6 bases and 1 base respectively, with 6 bases between them. There are 12 residues in the CDR3. CDR3 sequence: CASSSAQETQYF. The CDR3 DNA is TGTGCCAGCAGCTCAGCCCAAGAGACCCAGTACTTC.

The chain recombines TRBV29-1 with TRBJ2-1; 12 bases match TRBD2. Germline CDR1 SQVTM, CDR2 ANQGSEA. The CDR3 is made up of 16 amino acids. V trimming: 7 bases; J trimming: 5 bases; junction bases outside the gene matches: 12. The CDR3 DNA follows: TGCAGCGGCGGAATGACTAGCGGGAGATTAAACAATGAGCAGTTCTTC. Its translation is CSGGMTSGRLNNEQFF.

The chain couples TRBV5-1 to TRBJ2-3, with 11 bases aligning to TRBD2. CDR3 length: 19 amino acids. Germline lookup yields CDR1 SGHRS and CDR2 YFSETQ. Germline trimming cut 4 bases from V and 0 bases from J; bases unmatched to any gene: 13. CDR3 nucleotides: TGCGCCAGCAGCCCACTAGGGCTAGCGGGGGGCCTTAGCACAGATACGCAGTATTTT. Its translation: CASSPLGLAGGLSTDTQYF.

The rearrangement uses TRBV7-2 and TRBJ1-1; no definite D call. This CDR3 is built from 13 residues. Between the trimmed V and J ends, which lost 1 base and 4 bases, there was a span of 7 bases. Germline V gene sequence: CDR1 SGHTA, CDR2 FQGNSA. The CDR3 loop is CASSLDWSTEAFF. CDR3 DNA sequence: TGTGCCAGCAGCTTAGACTGGAGCACTGAAGCTTTCTTT.

This clone appeared a few times. The genes are TRBV5-1 and TRBJ2-4; 8 bases are shared with TRBD1. This CDR3 has 14 residues. Germline CDR1 SGHRS, CDR2 YFSETQ. The J segment lost 9 bases and the V segment lost 4 bases, leaving 9 bases of the junction unmatched. The CDR3 protein is CASSLPGGVGIQYF. CDR3 nucleotide sequence: TGCGCCAGCAGCCTCCCAGGGGGCGTAGGCATTCAGTACTTC. Full variable domain (rest looked up from reference TRBV5-1 and TRBJ2-4): KAGVTQTPRYLIKTRGQQVTLSCSPISGHRSVSWYQQTPGQGLQFLFEYFSETQRNKGNFPGRFSGRQFSNSRSEMNVSTLELGDSALYLCASSLPGGVGIQYFGAGTRLSVL.

The chain uses TRBV6-1 and TRBJ2-7; 12 nucleotides align to TRBD1. Germline CDR1 MNHNS, CDR2 SASEGT. The CDR3 totals 14 residues. V lost 7 bases and J lost 2; bases outside the gene matches: 3. CDR3 bases: TGTGCCAGCATCCGGGACAGGGGGCCCTACGAGCAGTACTTC. Amino acids: CASIRDRGPYEQYF.

This chain links TRBV19 with TRBJ1-2; TRBD1 agrees at 9 bases. This CDR3 has 17 amino acids. The germline V gene encodes CDR1 LNHDA and CDR2 SQIVND (reference sequence). The V and J ends lost 9 bases and 0 bases, in that order; junction bases with no gene match: 14. CDR3 region: CASADSGQGKANYGYTF. In DNA form, the CDR3 reads TGTGCCAGCGCTGATTCGGGACAGGGAAAGGCTAACTATGGCTACACCTTC.

The chain joins TRBV9 to TRBJ1-5; weak D call: TRBD1 (5 bases). Germline CDR1 is SGDLS and CDR2 is YYNGEE. This CDR3 is built from 15 residues. The ends were cut back, 4 bases at V and 4 bases at J, with 15 bases in the middle. The CDR3 bases are TGTGCCAGCAGCCCCGATGGGGCAGAAAATCAGCCCCAGCATTTT. Protein: CASSPDGAENQPQHF.

This clone was seen a single time. The chain combines TRBV2 with TRBJ2-1; tentative D call: TRBD2 (5 bases). The CDR3 sequence is 13 residues long. Germline values: CDR1 SNHLY, CDR2 FYNNEI. V was cut by 2 bases and J by 10 bases, with 12 bases left in between. Written as DNA, the CDR3 is TGTGCCAGCAGTGAACTAGCCTTATTAGAGCAGTTCTTC. Its translation is CASSELALLEQFF.

For this clone: The sample contains more than one DNA sequence encoding this CDR3. V gene TRBV9 combines with J gene TRBJ1-2; D unresolved. There are 13 residues in the CDR3. The V gene's germline CDR1 is SGDLS and CDR2 YYNGEE. The V gene lost 0 bases and the J gene lost 2 bases, with 5 bases spanning the gap. For the CDR3, the DNA is TGTGCCAGCAGCGTAGCACCGAACTATGGCTACACCTTC. Protein sequence: CASSVAPNYGYTF.

The V gene is TRBV9, the J gene TRBJ2-7; D uncertain. CDR3 length: 13 residues. Germline V lookup: CDR1 SGDLS, CDR2 YYNGEE. V was clipped by 5 bases and J by 6 bases, with 15 bases between them. DNA for the CDR3: TGTGCCAGCAGTCCTAACACGGTCGGCGAGCAGTACTTC. This gives the protein CASSPNTVGEQYF.

The chain is built from TRBV4-1 and TRBJ2-2; the D gene is possibly TRBD2 (5 bases). CDR3 length: 14 amino acids. V was clipped by 3 bases and J by 6 bases, with 11 bases between them. Germline V gives CDR1 MGHRA, CDR2 YSYEKL. In DNA form, the CDR3 reads TGCGCCAGCAGCCAGCCCCTGCGGGCCGGGGAGCTGTTTTTT. As protein: CASSQPLRAGELFF.

The V gene is TRBV27, the J gene TRBJ1-6; 7 bases line up with TRBD1. Germline CDR1 is MNHEY and CDR2 is SMNVEV (reference sequence). There are 15 residues in the CDR3. After removal of 5 bases from V and 9 bases from J, the junction contained 10 bases not matched to a gene. The DNA of the CDR3 is TGTGCCAGCAGTCCCCGACAGGGTGTGGGTTCACCCCTCCACTTT. Amino acids: CASSPRQGVGSPLHF.

The rearrangement joins TRBV28 to TRBJ1-4; 7 positions agree with TRBD1. The J segment lost 8 bases and the V segment lost 10 bases, leaving 10 bases of the junction unmatched. The CDR3 extends over 13 amino acids. CDR1 MDHEN and CDR2 SYDVKM come from the germline V gene. This chain's CDR3 is CATGRGGEEKLFF. CDR3 nucleotides: TGTGCCACCGGCAGGGGGGGGGAGGAAAAACTGTTTTTT.

There are a few counts of this clone. The chain is built from TRBV5-6 and TRBJ1-1; a possible D gene is TRBD1 (5 bases). With 1 base removed from V and 3 bases from J, the gap between germline ends came to 16 bases. The CDR3 length is 16 residues. The V gene's germline CDR1 is SGHDT and CDR2 YYEEEE. The DNA for the CDR3 is TGTGCCAGCAGCTTGAGGAGGATCAGGGCGGACACTGAAGCTTTCTTT. Its translation: CASSLRRIRADTEAFF.

The chain recombines TRBV7-7 with TRBJ1-4; 7 nucleotides line up with TRBD1. This CDR3 comprises 13 residues. Per the germline V gene, CDR1 is SSHAT and CDR2 is FNYEAQ (reference sequence). CDR3 residues: CALPQQGKGKLFF. The CDR3 DNA reads TGTGCTTTACCCCAACAGGGGAAGGGAAAACTGTTTTTT.

The chain combines TRBV9 with TRBJ2-2, with 9 bases aligning to TRBD1. The J segment lost 5 bases and the V segment lost 8 bases, leaving 10 bases of the junction unmatched. CDR3 size: 15 residues. Germline CDR1 SGDLS, CDR2 YYNGEE. The CDR3 nucleotides are TGTGCCAGTGCCGCAGGGACAGGGTATACCGGGGAGCTGTTTTTT. Translating it yields CASAAGTGYTGELFF.